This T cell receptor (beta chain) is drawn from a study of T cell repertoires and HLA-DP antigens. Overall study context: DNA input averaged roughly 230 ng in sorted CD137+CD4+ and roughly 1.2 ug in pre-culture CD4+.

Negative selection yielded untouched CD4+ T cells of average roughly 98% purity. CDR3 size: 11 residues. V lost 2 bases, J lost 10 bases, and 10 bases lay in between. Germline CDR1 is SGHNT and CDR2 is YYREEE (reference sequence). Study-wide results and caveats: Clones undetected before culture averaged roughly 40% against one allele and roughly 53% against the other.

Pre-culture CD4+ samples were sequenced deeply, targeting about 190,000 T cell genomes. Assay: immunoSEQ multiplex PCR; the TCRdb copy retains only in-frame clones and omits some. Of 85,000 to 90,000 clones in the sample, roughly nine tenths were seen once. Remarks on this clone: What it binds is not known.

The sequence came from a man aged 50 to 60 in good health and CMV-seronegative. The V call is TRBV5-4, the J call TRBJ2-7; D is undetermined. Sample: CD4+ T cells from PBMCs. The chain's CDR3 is CASSFSGLQYF. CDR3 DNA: TGTGCCAGCAGCTTTTCCGGGCTTCAGTACTTC. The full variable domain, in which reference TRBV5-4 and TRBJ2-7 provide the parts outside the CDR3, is ETGVTQSPTHLIKTRGQQVTLRCSSQSGHNTVSWYQQALGQGPQFIFQYYREEENGRGNFPPRFSGLQFPNYSSELNVNALELDDSALYLCASSFSGLQYFGPGTRLTVT.